This is a list of T cell receptor beta chains from one sample in a study of blood T cell repertoires in COVID-19. The repertoire was sequenced with immunoSEQ multiplex PCR; TCRdb's copy has only in-frame clones and lacks some. The table includes roughly 360,000 clones, approximately 77% detected once. Sequenced input: peripheral blood. The receptors derive from a human donor with acute or convalescent COVID-19. The donor label of this sample is uncertain. Both conserved end residues are part of each CDR3. The order of the fields is clone size, J gene, D gene, V gene, CDR3 DNA, CDR3 protein. D genes are given only for firm matches. Rows give clone size only sometimes, using once, few, many, or a class for an expanded clone.

>-|TRBJ1-2|-|TRBV6-5
TGTGCCAGCAGTTCCCCGGGACAACCACCCTATGGCTACACCTTC
CASSSPGQPPYGYTF
>-|TRBJ1-5|TRBD1|TRBV7-8
TGTGCCAGCAGCCCCCGGACAGGGGACCTCTATAGCAATCAGCCCCAGCATTTT
CASSPRTGDLYSNQPQHF
>-|TRBJ2-1|TRBD2|TRBV24-1
TGTGCCACCAGGACTAGCGGGGGGGGAAACAATGAGCAGTTCTTC
CATRTSGGGNNEQFF
>-|TRBJ2-3|TRBD1|TRBV30
TGTGCCTGGAGTGTCAACAGGGGTAGCACAGATACGCAGTATTTT
CAWSVNRGSTDTQYF
>-|TRBJ1-2|-|TRBV3-1/TRBV3-2
TGTGCCAGCAGCCAAGTCGGGGCTAACTATGGCTACACCTTC
CASSQVGANYGYTF
>-|TRBJ1-1|-|TRBV2
TGTGCCAGCACCCTACAGGGCGCCGTAACTGAAGCTTTCTTT
CASTLQGAVTEAFF
>-|TRBJ1-5|-|TRBV19
TGTGCCAGTAGTATATCTGGGGGCCGGCAGCCCCAGCATTTT
CASSISGGRQPQHF
>-|TRBJ1-6|-|TRBV2
TGTGCCAGCAAATTCGACTACATTAATTCACCCCTCCACTTT
CASKFDYINSPLHF
>-|TRBJ2-7|TRBD2|TRBV2
TGTGCCAGCAGGGGACTAGCGGGGGCCTACGAGCAGTACTTC
CASRGLAGAYEQYF
>-|TRBJ2-1|-|TRBV5-1
TGCGCCAGCAGCTTGGCCGGGGCTAGCGCCAATGAGCAGTTCTTC
CASSLAGASANEQFF
>-|TRBJ2-2|-|TRBV7-2
TGTGCCAGCAGCTTAGCTATCGCGCGATCAGGGACCGGGGAGCTGTTTTTT
CASSLAIARSGTGELFF
>-|TRBJ2-1|-|TRBV5-6
TGTGCCAGCAGCTACGAGTCCTCCTACAATGAGCAGTTCTTC
CASSYESSYNEQFF
>-|TRBJ1-4|TRBD1|TRBV5-1
TGCGCCAGCAGCTCAGGGACAGGGGGCAGAGAAAAACTGTTTTTT
CASSSGTGGREKLFF
>once|TRBJ2-5|-|TRBV7-9
TGTGCCAGCAGCTTACGAGGGTTTGAGACCCAGTACTTC
CASSLRGFETQYF
>-|TRBJ1-5|-|TRBV28
TGTGCCAGCAGAAGGGGGGGTCAGAGCAATCAGCCCCAGCATTTT
CASRRGGQSNQPQHF